This TCR beta chain was obtained from a study of blood T cell repertoires in COVID-19. Background on the study: Whether acute or convalescent, the COVID-19 samples came from the United States, Italy and Spain.

The CDR3 length is 14 residues. Germline V lookup: CDR1 LGHDT, CDR2 YNNKEL (reference sequence). J lost 6 bases, V lost 4 bases, and 8 bases had no gene match. The method was immunoSEQ multiplex PCR; TCRdb's version includes in-frame clones alone and lacks a portion of them. The sample shows 250,000 to 350,000 clones, roughly 90% of them seen only once. Input material: peripheral blood. The chain couples TRBV3-1 (or the pseudogene TRBV3-2) to TRBJ1-2, with 7 bases matching TRBD1. The TCR originated in a woman aged 60-75 years with acute or convalescent COVID-19. DNA for the CDR3: TGTGCCAGCAGCCGGAGGACAGGAGGACATGGCTACACCTTC. Protein product: CASSRRTGGHGYTF.